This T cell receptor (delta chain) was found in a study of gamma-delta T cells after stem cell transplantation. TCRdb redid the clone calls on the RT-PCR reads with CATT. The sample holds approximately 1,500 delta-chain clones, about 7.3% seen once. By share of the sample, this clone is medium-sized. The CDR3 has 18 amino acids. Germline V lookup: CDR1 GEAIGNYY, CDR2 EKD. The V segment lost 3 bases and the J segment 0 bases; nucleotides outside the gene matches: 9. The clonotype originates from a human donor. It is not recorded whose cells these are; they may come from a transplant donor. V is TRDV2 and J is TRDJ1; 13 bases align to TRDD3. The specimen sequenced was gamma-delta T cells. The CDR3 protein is CACDAVLGDTRDTDKLIF. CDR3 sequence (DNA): TGTGCCTGTGACGCTGTACTGGGGGATACGCGGGACACCGATAAACTCATCTTT.